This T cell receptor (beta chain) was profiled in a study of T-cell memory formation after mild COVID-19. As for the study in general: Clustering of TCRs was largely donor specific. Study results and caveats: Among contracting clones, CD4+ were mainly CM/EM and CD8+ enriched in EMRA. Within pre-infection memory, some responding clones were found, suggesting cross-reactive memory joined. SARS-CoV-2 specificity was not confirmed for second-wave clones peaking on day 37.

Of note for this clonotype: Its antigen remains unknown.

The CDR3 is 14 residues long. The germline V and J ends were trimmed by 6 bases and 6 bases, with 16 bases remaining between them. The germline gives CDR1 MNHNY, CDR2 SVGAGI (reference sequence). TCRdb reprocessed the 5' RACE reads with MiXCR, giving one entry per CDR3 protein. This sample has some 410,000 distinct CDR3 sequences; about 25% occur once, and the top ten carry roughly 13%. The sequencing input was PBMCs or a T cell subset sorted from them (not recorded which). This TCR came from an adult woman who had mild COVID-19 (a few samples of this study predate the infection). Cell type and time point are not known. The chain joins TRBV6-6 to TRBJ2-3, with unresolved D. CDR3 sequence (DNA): TGTGCCAGCAGCCCGGAACCGTACACCGATACGCAGTATTTT. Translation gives CASSPEPYTDTQYF.